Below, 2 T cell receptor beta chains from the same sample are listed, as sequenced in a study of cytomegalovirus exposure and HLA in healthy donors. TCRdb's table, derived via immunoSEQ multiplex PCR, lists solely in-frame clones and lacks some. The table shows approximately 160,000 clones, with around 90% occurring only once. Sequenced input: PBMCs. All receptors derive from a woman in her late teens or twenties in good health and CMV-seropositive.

In DNA form, the CDR3 reads TGTGCCAGCAGCCTCCGGGGGTTTAATCAGCCCCAGCATTTT. It encodes CASSLRGFNQPQHF. This chain uses TRBV28 with TRBJ1-5, with a tentative D call TRBD1 (5 bases). Trimming removed 6 bases at V and 4 bases at J, with 13 bases between. The germline gives CDR1 MDHEN, CDR2 SYDVKM. CDR3 length equals 14 residues.

CDR3 DNA: TGTGCCAGCAGTCTAGCGGGAGCTGCAGATACGCAGTATTTT. Protein sequence: CASSLAGAADTQYF. V gene TRBV28 combines with J gene TRBJ2-3; 10 bases are shared with TRBD2. This CDR3 region has 14 residues. The junction had 3 bases not matched to a gene; V was cut back by 5 bases and J by 4 bases. The germline V gene encodes CDR1 MDHEN and CDR2 SYDVKM.